Below are 32 T cell receptor beta chains sequenced from a single sample in a study of T cells in Graves' hyperthyroidism and ophthalmopathy. Amplification yielded TCR beta CDR3 regions, with RNA transcripts as the source. A set of HTBI primers served as the primers for a first-round RT-PCR of the TCR CDR3. TCRdb itself ran the multiplex PCR reads through MiXCR, one entry per CDR3 protein. The sample has about 350,000 distinct CDR3 sequences, 15% to 20% seen once; the top ten hold around 3.6%. The sequenced material came from blood. The receptors derive from a woman younger than 35 with Graves' hyperthyroidism.

This clonotype was recorded at least ten times. The chain couples TRBV29-1 to TRBJ1-1, with D possibly being TRBD1 (6 bases). V was pared by 6 bases and J by 0 bases, with 8 bases between. Germline values: CDR1 SQVTM, CDR2 ANQGSEA. The CDR3 has 12 amino acids. The CDR3 DNA reads TGCAGCGTGGGGGCCCTGAACACTGAAGCTTTCTTT. It codes for CSVGALNTEAFF.

This clonotype was recorded many times. This CDR3 is CASSQERVGYNSPLHF. CDR3 coding DNA: TGTGCCAGCAGTCAAGAGCGGGTGGGGTATAATTCACCCCTCCACTTT. This rearrangement joins TRBV6-1 to TRBJ1-6; D gene uncertain. The germline V gene encodes CDR1 MNHNS and CDR2 SASEGT. Trimming pared 5 bases from V and 4 bases from J, leaving 15 bases between. The CDR3 sequence is 16 residues long.

This clonotype was recorded at least ten times. V is TRBV15 and J is TRBJ2-7; D is possibly TRBD2 (7 bases). The CDR3 runs to 16 residues. Trimming left V 3 bases short and J 4 bases short, with 19 bases between. The germline V gene has CDR1 LNHNV and CDR2 YYDKDF (reference sequence). As DNA, the CDR3 is TGTGCCACCAGCAGTAAGGCGGGGGCCGGGCTATACGAGCAGTACTTC. Amino acids: CATSSKAGAGLYEQYF.

Here the CDR3 reads CASSRGTEEETQYF. CDR3 nucleotides: TGTGCCAGCAGTCGCGGGACGGAGGAAGAGACCCAGTACTTC. The chain links TRBV6-1 to TRBJ2-5; tentatively, D is TRBD2 (6 bases). Germline V gene sequence: CDR1 MNHNS, CDR2 SASEGT. The CDR3 has 14 amino acids. Trimming removed 5 bases from V and 3 bases from J, with 13 bases in between.

This clonotype was seen many times. This rearrangement joins TRBV5-1 to TRBJ2-5; 7 bases line up with TRBD2. V trimming: 2 bases; J trimming: 3 bases; junction bases outside the gene matches: 7. The CDR3 extends over 15 amino acids. Germline CDR1 is SGHRS and CDR2 is YFSETQ. The CDR3 nucleotides read TGCGCCAGCAGCTTAATGTCCCGGGGGGAAGAGACCCAGTACTTC. It encodes CASSLMSRGEETQYF.

The rearrangement joins TRBV12-3 or TRBV12-4 to TRBJ1-6; D is perhaps TRBD1 (5 bases). This CDR3 region has 14 residues. With 6 bases removed from V and 6 bases from J, the gap between germline ends came to 12 bases. CDR3 nucleotide sequence: TGTGCCAGCAGACCGGGGCATCGTAATTCACCCCTCCACTTT. Translating it yields CASRPGHRNSPLHF.

In this sample, this clonotype turned up many times. The chain joins TRBV4-1 to TRBJ1-5, with D unresolved. The CDR3 loop spans 17 amino acids. Germline lookup yields CDR1 MGHRA and CDR2 YSYEKL. V gave up 2 bases and J gave up 2 bases, with 16 bases separating them. DNA of the CDR3: TGCGCCAGCAGCCAATGGATGGTTCAAGATGGCAATCAGCCCCAGCATTTT. Residues: CASSQWMVQDGNQPQHF.

The chain is built from TRBV29-1 and TRBJ2-4, with D possibly TRBD2 on 5 matching bases. The germline V and J ends were trimmed by 3 bases and 8 bases, with 8 bases remaining between them. The CDR3 runs 11 residues. Per the germline V gene, CDR1 is SQVTM and CDR2 is ANQGSEA. The CDR3 sequence is CSVEKGDIQYF. CDR3 DNA sequence: TGCAGCGTTGAGAAGGGAGACATTCAGTACTTC.

Ten or more counts support this clonotype. The junction differs from germline at one of its ends, possibly a read error. The V and J genes are TRBV12-3 or TRBV12-4 and TRBJ1-1; 8 nucleotides align to TRBD1. The length of the CDR3 is 14 residues. The CDR3 here is CASSRQGMNAEAFF. As DNA, the CDR3 is TGTGCCAGCAGTAGACAGGGGATGAACGCTGAAGCTTTCTTT.

This clonotype was detected ten times or more. The chain uses TRBV2 and TRBJ1-3; 9 bases align to TRBD1. Unmatched junction bases numbered 10, after V lost 6 bases and J lost 7 bases. This CDR3 comprises 15 residues. Germline assignment: CDR1 SNHLY and CDR2 FYNNEI. The CDR3 protein is CASRLDRGEGNTIYF. In DNA form, the CDR3 reads TGTGCCAGCAGACTAGACAGGGGGGAAGGGAACACCATATATTTT.

This clonotype was counted ten times or more. The chain recombines TRBV6-5 with TRBJ2-7; D is undetermined. CDR1 is MNHEY and CDR2 is SVGAGI in the germline V gene. This CDR3 contains 13 residues. Trimming left V 2 bases short and J 1 base short, with 6 bases between. CDR3 loop: CASSYGGSYEQYF. The CDR3, as DNA: TGTGCCAGCAGTTACGGCGGTTCCTACGAGCAGTACTTC.

This clonotype was recorded a few times. This chain links TRBV4-2 with TRBJ1-5; D is perhaps TRBD1 (6 bases). The CDR3 length is 15 residues. V lost 1 base and J 4 bases, leaving 11 bases between the germline ends. The germline CDR1 and CDR2 sequences are LGHNA and YNFKEQ. The CDR3 region has the DNA TGTGCCAGCAGCCAAGGGGGGCCAGATAATCAGCCCCAGCATTTT. This encodes CASSQGGPDNQPQHF.

This chain connects TRBV28 to TRBJ2-7, with D possibly called TRBD1 or TRBD2 (6 bases each). Trimming pared 5 bases from V and 3 bases from J, leaving 20 bases between. Looked up from germline, CDR1 is MDHEN and CDR2 is SYDVKM. The CDR3 is made up of 16 amino acids. This CDR3 reads CASSPISGGGFYEQYF. Here the CDR3 DNA reads TGTGCCAGCAGTCCCATTAGCGGAGGGGGGTTCTACGAGCAGTACTTC.

This clonotype was detected ten times or more. V usage is TRBV28 and J usage is TRBJ2-7; a possible D gene is TRBD1 (6 bases). Germline CDR1 is MDHEN and CDR2 is SYDVKM. This CDR3 has 14 amino acids. V was shortened by 5 bases and J by 1 base, with 12 bases between the two germline ends. This CDR3 reads CASSPTGRSYEQYF. For the CDR3, the DNA is TGTGCCAGCAGTCCTACAGGGAGATCCTACGAGCAGTACTTC.

This clonotype was observed many times. The V call is TRBV6-5, the J call TRBJ1-5; D is undetermined. CDR3 length: 15 amino acids. The germline gives CDR1 MNHEY, CDR2 SVGAGI. V was cut by 0 bases and J by 4 bases, with 10 bases left in between. CDR3: CASSYSYSGNQPQHF. Written as DNA, the CDR3 is TGTGCCAGCAGTTACTCGTATTCGGGGAATCAGCCCCAGCATTTT.

J is TRBJ1-5 and V is TRBV12-3 or TRBV12-4; weak D call: TRBD1 (5 bases). Trimming removed 3 bases from V and 6 bases from J, with 12 bases in between. CDR3 length equals 14 residues. In DNA, the CDR3 is TGTGCCAGCAGTTTCAGGAGGGACGGTCAGCCCCAGCATTTT. Its protein is CASSFRRDGQPQHF.

This clonotype was observed many times. This chain connects TRBV19 to TRBJ1-1, with no clear D. The CDR3 has 14 amino acids. V was trimmed by 3 bases and J by 0 bases, leaving 8 bases between them. CDR1 and CDR2 (germline): LNHDA, SQIVND (reference sequence). Here the CDR3 reads CASSIGSMNTEAFF. In DNA form, the CDR3 reads TGTGCCAGTAGTATCGGCAGCATGAACACTGAAGCTTTCTTT.

On this clonotype itself: A much larger clone sits a single nucleotide away, making a read error possible. This chain uses TRBV7-2 with TRBJ2-3; D is ambiguous. The CDR3 covers 12 residues. Germline V gene sequence: CDR1 SGHTA, CDR2 FQGNSA. The CDR3 DNA follows: TGTGCCAGCAGCTTATTCACAGATATGCAGTATTTT. Translation gives CASSLFTDMQYF.

This clonotype was counted at least ten times. The chain recombines TRBV5-1 with TRBJ1-2; tentatively, D is TRBD1 (5 bases). Per the germline V gene, CDR1 is SGHRS and CDR2 is YFSETQ. V was clipped by 1 base and J by 3 bases, with 22 bases between them. This CDR3 region has 18 residues. In nucleotides, the CDR3 is TGCGCCAGCAGCTTGTGGGGGACGGACGATCCGAACCACTATGGCTACACCTTC. Translation: CASSLWGTDDPNHYGYTF.

This clonotype was seen many times. At one of its ends the junction is not consistent with the germline gene, which may arise from a read error. The chain combines TRBV12-3 or TRBV12-4 with TRBJ1-4; a weak D match, TRBD1 (6 bases). The CDR3 runs to 16 residues. The CDR3 region has the DNA TGTGCCAGCAGATCCAAACCGGGACAAAGTAATGAGAAACTGTTTTTT. It encodes CASRSKPGQSNEKLFF.

In this sample, this clonotype turned up many times. The chain employs TRBV20-1 and TRBJ1-5, with a weak D call TRBD1 (6 bases). This CDR3 is built from 16 residues. CDR1 DFQATT and CDR2 SNEGSKA come from the germline V gene (reference sequence). Trimming removed 6 bases from V and 0 bases from J, with 18 bases in between. The CDR3 sequence is CSAQLRDTYSNQPQHF. The DNA of the CDR3 is TGCAGTGCCCAGTTACGGGACACATATAGCAATCAGCCCCAGCATTTT.

Concerning this clonotype: The CDR3 ends on some other residue instead of the conserved phenylalanine or tryptophan, so this is likely a read error. The DNA is omitted, as the CDR3 cannot be located on it reliably, and the CDR3 follows TCRdb's listing. This chain's CDR3 is CATRSGWVGELCL. The chain carries TRBV6-1 and TRBJ2-2. The length of the CDR3 is 13 amino acids, counting both ends. Germline V CDR1 and CDR2: MNHNS, SASEGT.

This clonotype showed up many times. V usage is TRBV29-1 and J usage is TRBJ1-3, with 9 bases identical to TRBD1. The length of the CDR3 is 13 residues. Looked up from germline, CDR1 is SQVTM and CDR2 is ANQGSEA. V dropped 4 bases and J dropped 4; count of bases not matched to a gene: 2. Here the CDR3 reads CSVVQGAGNTIYF. The CDR3 nucleotides are TGCAGCGTTGTACAGGGGGCCGGAAACACCATATATTTT.

This clonotype was counted many times. J is TRBJ2-7 and V is TRBV13, with D perhaps TRBD1 or TRBD2 (7 bases each). Trimming removed 10 bases at V and 6 bases at J, with 19 bases between. The germline V gene has CDR1 PRHDT and CDR2 FYEKMQ (reference sequence). This CDR3 comprises 13 residues. CDR3 bases: TGTGCCACCCATCAGGGGGGGGTTGGCGAGCAGTACTTC. It yields the protein CATHQGGVGEQYF.

This clonotype has more than one count but fewer than ten. A much larger clone lies one base from this, so it may be a read error. This sequence joins TRBV5-6 and TRBJ1-2; possible D gene TRBD1, 5 bases. Germline CDR1 reads SGHDT; CDR2 reads YYEEEE. The CDR3 length is 15 residues. The chain's CDR3 is CASSVDTRGNYGFTF. CDR3 bases: TGTGCCAGCAGCGTGGACACCCGGGGGAACTATGGCTTCACCTTC.

The sample holds many counts of this clonotype. The gene calls are TRBV6-1 and TRBJ2-7; D gene uncertain. Trimming took 10 bases from V and 0 from J, leaving 13 bases between them. Germline CDR1 reads MNHNS; CDR2 reads SASEGT. CDR3 length: 13 residues. CDR3 nucleotide sequence: TGTGCCACCATGACCCCTAGCTCCTACGAGCAGTACTTC. This codes for CATMTPSSYEQYF.

As to this clonotype: This may be a read error, as it is one base from a much larger clone. This rearrangement joins TRBV20-1 to TRBJ2-5, with TRBD2 identical over 8 bases. Germline-derived CDR1 and CDR2 are DFQATT and SNEGSKA (reference sequence). The CDR3 runs 14 residues. The CDR3 protein is CSVAHAAGEETKYF. CDR3 sequence (DNA): TGCAGTGTTGCGCACGCAGCGGGGGAAGAGACCAAGTACTTC.

This rearrangement joins TRBV19 to TRBJ1-5; no definite D call. Germline loops: CDR1 LNHDA, CDR2 SQIVND (reference sequence). Trimming stripped 1 base from V and 9 bases from J, with 13 bases between. The CDR3 is 14 amino acids. The CDR3 is CASSIVEAGRPQHF. CDR3 DNA sequence: TGTGCCAGTAGTATAGTTGAGGCGGGGAGGCCCCAGCATTTT.

This clonotype came up many times. The J gene is TRBJ2-7, the V gene TRBV7-6, with D possibly matching TRBD1 (5 bases). Between the trimmed V and J ends, which lost 0 bases and 5 bases, there was a span of 14 bases. This CDR3 is 15 amino acids long. Germline CDR1 and CDR2: SGHVS and FNYEAQ. CDR3 coding DNA: TGTGCCAGCAGCTTAGCCCTCGGCAGGGTTCACGAGCAGTACTTC. This encodes CASSLALGRVHEQYF.

This clonotype was seen ten or more times. The chain recombines TRBV30 with TRBJ1-1, with D perhaps TRBD1 (6 bases). The V end was cut by 5 bases, the J end by 0 bases, with 10 bases between. The CDR3 spans 13 residues. Germline V gene sequence: CDR1 GTSNPN, CDR2 SVGIG (reference sequence). This CDR3 is CAWDRGVNTEAFF. As DNA, the CDR3 is TGTGCCTGGGATAGGGGGGTGAACACTGAAGCTTTCTTT.

This clonotype has at least ten counts. The chain's CDR3 is CASSYGTGGLNYGYTF. The DNA for the CDR3 is TGTGCCAGCAGTTACGGGACAGGGGGTCTTAACTATGGCTACACCTTC. The J gene is TRBJ1-2, the V gene TRBV12-3 or TRBV12-4; 11 positions agree with TRBD1. The CDR3 loop spans 16 amino acids. V shed 4 bases, J shed 1 base, and the junction held 5 bases outside the gene matches.

This clonotype was observed at least ten times. This chain joins TRBV6-1 and TRBJ1-5; TRBD1 is a possible D gene (5 bases). This CDR3 has 14 amino acids. Trimming pared 5 bases from V and 2 bases from J, leaving 10 bases between. Germline lookup yields CDR1 MNHNS and CDR2 SASEGT. The CDR3 loop is CASSLRGGNQPQHF. As DNA, the CDR3 is TGTGCCAGCAGTCTTAGAGGGGGCAATCAGCCCCAGCATTTT.